A single sample is the source of the 13 T cell receptor beta chains below, sequenced in a study of blood T cell repertoires in COVID-19. Method: immunoSEQ multiplex PCR; TCRdb's copy keeps in-frame clones and lacks some. This table has a few hundred thousand clones, about 80% appearing once. The sequenced sample consisted of PBMCs or T cells enriched from blood (not recorded which). Receptors were obtained from a man aged 45-65 years who had recovered from COVID-19.

Only one count was recorded for this clone. The rearrangement joins TRBV4-3 to TRBJ2-1, with 12 bases fitting TRBD2. V gave up 0 bases and J gave up 8 bases; unmatched junction bases: 5. This CDR3 is 16 amino acids long. CDR1 and CDR2 (germline): LGHNA, YSLEER. In nucleotides, the CDR3 is TGCGCCAGCAGCCAAGATTTGACTAGCGGGAGTCATGAGCAGTTCTTC. Translation: CASSQDLTSGSHEQFF.

The chain carries TRBV3-1 (or the pseudogene TRBV3-2) and TRBJ2-5, with TRBD1 as a possible D gene (5 bases). Trimming took 6 bases from V and 2 from J, leaving 13 bases between them. This CDR3 spans 14 amino acids. Germline V gene sequence: CDR1 LGHDT, CDR2 YNNKEL (reference sequence). CDR3 protein: CASSFRTRQETQYF. The CDR3 nucleotides are TGTGCCAGCAGTTTCAGGACACGGCAAGAGACCCAGTACTTC.

The chain links TRBV27 to TRBJ2-1; 9 nucleotides line up with TRBD2. The CDR3 spans 16 residues. V lost 5 bases and J lost 4; bases outside the gene matches: 9. CDR1 is MNHEY, CDR2 SMNVEV, per germline (reference sequence). Here the CDR3 reads CASSLAASGKYNEQFF. In nucleotides, the CDR3 is TGTGCCAGCAGTCTTGCGGCTAGCGGGAAATACAATGAGCAGTTCTTC.

The CDR3 DNA sequence: TGCGCCAGCAGACAGGCTTTCGGCACCTACAATGAGCAGTTCTTC. Its protein is CASRQAFGTYNEQFF. The chain carries TRBV5-1 and TRBJ2-1; D may be TRBD1 (5 bases). The CDR3 has 15 residues. The germline CDR1 and CDR2 sequences are SGHRS and YFSETQ. Trimming left V 5 bases short and J 2 bases short, with 14 bases between.

The chain couples TRBV11-3 to TRBJ1-6; no clear D. Germline values: CDR1 SGHNT, CDR2 YENEEA. The CDR3 runs to 17 residues. V shed 0 bases and J shed 7 bases, with 16 bases lying between them. This chain's CDR3 is CASSLDRSAGGNSPLHF. The CDR3 coding sequence is TGTGCCAGCAGCTTAGATCGATCCGCAGGAGGCAATTCACCCCTCCACTTT.

This rearrangement joins TRBV21-1 to TRBJ2-2; TRBD2, the D gene given by the table, was not confirmed from the DNA. TRBV21-1 is shown as a pseudogene. The CDR3 is made up of 20 amino acids. This CDR3 reads CASSKGTEIGLAGGTGELFF. The CDR3 DNA reads TGTGCCAGCAGCAAGGGGACGGAGATTGGACTAGCGGGTGGCACCGGGGAGCTGTTTTTT.

This rearrangement joins TRBV7-8 to TRBJ1-3; weak D call: TRBD1 (5 bases). In germline, CDR1 is SGHVS, CDR2 FQNEAQ. The ends were cut back, 1 base at V and 13 bases at J, with 11 bases in the middle. This CDR3 spans 12 amino acids. This CDR3 reads CASSLVTREIYF. The CDR3 DNA is TGTGCCAGCAGCTTAGTTACCAGGGAAATATATTTT. The variable domain in full, with the rest retrieved from reference TRBV7-8 and TRBJ1-3, is GAGVSQSPRYKVAKRGQDVALRCDPISGHVSLFWYQQALGQGPEFLTYFQNEAQLDKSGLPSDRFFAERPEGSVSTLKIQRTQQEDSAVYLCASSLVTREIYFGEGSWLTVV.

The genes are TRBV19 and TRBJ2-3; no clear D gene. This CDR3 has 13 residues. Trimming took 0 bases from V and 8 from J, leaving 9 bases between them. From germline, CDR1 is LNHDA and CDR2 SQIVND (reference sequence). This CDR3 is CASSIDPTSTQYF. Written as DNA, the CDR3 is TGTGCCAGTAGTATAGATCCCACGAGTACGCAGTATTTT.

The V and J genes are TRBV21-1 and TRBJ2-4; TRBD1, the table's D call, was not compared with the DNA. TRBV21-1 is a pseudogene segment. This CDR3 region has 15 residues. Here the CDR3 DNA reads TGTGCCAGCAGCGAAATTCGACAGGGAGCCCACATTCAGTACTTC. Protein product: CASSEIRQGAHIQYF.

This chain links TRBV19 with TRBJ1-2; TRBD1 agrees at 9 bases. This CDR3 is 15 amino acids long. Germline V gives CDR1 LNHDA, CDR2 SQIVND (reference sequence). Unmatched junction bases numbered 8, after V lost 9 bases and J lost 0 bases. The CDR3 sequence: CASGTGQGPNYGYTF. CDR3 bases: TGTGCCAGCGGAACCGGACAGGGGCCTAACTATGGCTACACCTTC.

The rearrangement uses TRBV7-8 and TRBJ1-4; a possible D gene is TRBD1 (5 bases). CDR3 length: 13 residues. The germline gives CDR1 SGHVS, CDR2 FQNEAQ. Trimming pared 1 base from V and 6 bases from J, leaving 6 bases between. The CDR3 nucleotides read TGTGCCAGCAGCTTAGGACAGTATGAAAAACTGTTTTTT. Protein product: CASSLGQYEKLFF.

The chain is built from TRBV5-6 and TRBJ2-5; maybe TRBD2 (6 bases). Germline CDR1 SGHDT, CDR2 YYEEEE. V gave up 4 bases and J gave up 2 bases, with 9 bases separating them. This CDR3 is built from 13 residues. CDR3 residues: CASSQGLQETQYF. The CDR3 region has the DNA TGTGCCAGCAGCCAGGGACTGCAAGAGACCCAGTACTTC.

CDR3 sequence reads: CSVDTARMRGRKPYYGYTF. DNA of the CDR3: TGCAGCGTTGATACCGCACGGATGCGGGGGAGGAAACCATATTATGGCTACACCTTC. The chain has TRBV29-1 and TRBJ1-2; a weak D match, TRBD1 (5 bases). V shed 3 bases and J shed 5 bases, with 31 bases lying between them. The germline V gene encodes CDR1 SQVTM and CDR2 ANQGSEA. This CDR3 spans 19 amino acids.